The source of this TCR beta chain is a study of control samples from healthy donors and cancer patients. TCRdb's table, derived via immunoSEQ multiplex PCR, lists solely in-frame clones and lacks some. The repertoire holds 40,000 to 55,000 clones, with roughly 65% as singletons. The CDR3 sequence is 13 residues long. Germline V gene data show CDR1 as SGHVS and CDR2 as FQNEAQ. The junction had 8 bases not matched to a gene; V was cut back by 8 bases and J by 6 bases. The chain carries TRBV7-8 and TRBJ2-7, with 9 bases matching TRBD1. The sequence was obtained from a male donor with melanoma. Sequenced input: formalin-fixed, paraffin-embedded tissue. For the CDR3, the DNA is TGTGCCAGCCACCTCGGGACAGGGAGCGAGCAGTACTTC. It translates to CASHLGTGSEQYF.